This T cell receptor (beta chain) was observed in a study of blood T cell repertoires in COVID-19. Method: immunoSEQ multiplex PCR; TCRdb's copy keeps in-frame clones and lacks some. There are 300,000 to 400,000 clones in the sample; 80% to 90% occur only once, and 1% lies in the top ten. Trimming removed 5 bases from V and 3 bases from J, with 8 bases in between. CDR1 is DFQATT, CDR2 SNEGSKA, per germline (reference sequence). The CDR3 extends over 11 amino acids. The study drew participants aged about 18 to 89 years from 20 to 30 US areas. This chain uses TRBV20-1 with TRBJ2-7; perhaps TRBD2 as D (6 bases). This clonotype was obtained from a man between 18 and 35 years old who had recovered from COVID-19. Specimen: PBMCs or T cells enriched from blood (not recorded which). The CDR3 DNA is TGCAGTGCTGGGGACTTCTACGAGCAGTACTTC. This gives the protein CSAGDFYEQYF.